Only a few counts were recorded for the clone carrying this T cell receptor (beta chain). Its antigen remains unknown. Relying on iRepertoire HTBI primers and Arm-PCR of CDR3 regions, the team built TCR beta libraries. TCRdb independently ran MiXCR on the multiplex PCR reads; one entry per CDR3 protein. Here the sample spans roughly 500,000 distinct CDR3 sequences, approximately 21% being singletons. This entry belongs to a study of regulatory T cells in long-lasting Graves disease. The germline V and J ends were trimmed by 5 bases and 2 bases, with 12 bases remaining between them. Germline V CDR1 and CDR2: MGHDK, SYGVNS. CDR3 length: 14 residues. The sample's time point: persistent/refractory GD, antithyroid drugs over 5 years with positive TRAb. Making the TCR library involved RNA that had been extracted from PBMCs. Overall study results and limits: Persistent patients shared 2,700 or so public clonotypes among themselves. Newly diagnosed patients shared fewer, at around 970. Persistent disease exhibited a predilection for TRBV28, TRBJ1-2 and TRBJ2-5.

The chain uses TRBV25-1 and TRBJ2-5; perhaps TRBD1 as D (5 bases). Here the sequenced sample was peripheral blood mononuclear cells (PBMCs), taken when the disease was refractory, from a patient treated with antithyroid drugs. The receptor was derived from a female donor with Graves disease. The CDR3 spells CASSLGPEQETQYF. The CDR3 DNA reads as TGTGCCAGCAGTTTGGGGCCGGAACAAGAGACCCAGTACTTC. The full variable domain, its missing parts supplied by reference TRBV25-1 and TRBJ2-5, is EADIYQTPRYLVIGTGKKITLECSQTMGHDKMYWYQQDPGMELHLIHYSYGVNSTEKGDLSSESTVSRIRTEHFPLTLESARPSHTSQYLCASSLGPEQETQYFGPGTRLLVL.